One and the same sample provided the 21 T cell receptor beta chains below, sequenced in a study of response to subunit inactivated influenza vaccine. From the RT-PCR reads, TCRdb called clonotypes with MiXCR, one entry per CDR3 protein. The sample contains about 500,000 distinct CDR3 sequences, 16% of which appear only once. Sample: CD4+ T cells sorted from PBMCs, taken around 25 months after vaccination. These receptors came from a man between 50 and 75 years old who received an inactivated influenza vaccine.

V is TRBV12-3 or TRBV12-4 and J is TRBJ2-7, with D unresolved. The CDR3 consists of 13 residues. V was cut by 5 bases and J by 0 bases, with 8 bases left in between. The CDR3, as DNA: TGTGCCAGCAGTAACGGGCCCTCCTACGAGCAGTACTTC. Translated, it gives CASSNGPSYEQYF.

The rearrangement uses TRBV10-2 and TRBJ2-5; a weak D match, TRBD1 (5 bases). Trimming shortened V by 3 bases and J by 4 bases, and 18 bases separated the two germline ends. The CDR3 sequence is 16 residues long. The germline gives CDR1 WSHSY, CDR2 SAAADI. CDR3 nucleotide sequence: TGCGCCAGCAGTGACCGGCTGGGCAGGGCCGCAGAGACCCAGTACTTC. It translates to CASSDRLGRAAETQYF.

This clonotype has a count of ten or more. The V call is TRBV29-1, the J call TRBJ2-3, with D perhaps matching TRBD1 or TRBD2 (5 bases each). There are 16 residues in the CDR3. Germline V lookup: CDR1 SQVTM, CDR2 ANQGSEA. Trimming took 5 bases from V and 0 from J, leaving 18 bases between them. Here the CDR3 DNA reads TGCAGCGTTCGGGGAAAAGACGGGGCTAGCACAGATACGCAGTATTTT. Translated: CSVRGKDGASTDTQYF.

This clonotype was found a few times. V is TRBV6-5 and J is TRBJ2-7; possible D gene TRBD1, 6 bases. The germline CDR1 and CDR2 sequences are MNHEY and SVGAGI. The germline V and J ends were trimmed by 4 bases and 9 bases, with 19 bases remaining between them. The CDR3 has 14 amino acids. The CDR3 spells CASSSGTPFTRQYF. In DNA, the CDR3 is TGTGCCAGCAGTTCCGGGACACCGTTTACGAGGCAGTACTTC.

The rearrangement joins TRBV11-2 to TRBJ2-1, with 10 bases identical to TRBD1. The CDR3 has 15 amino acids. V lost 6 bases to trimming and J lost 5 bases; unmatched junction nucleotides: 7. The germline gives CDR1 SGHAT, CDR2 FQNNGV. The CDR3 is CASSWAGTGDNEQFF. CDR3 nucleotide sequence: TGTGCCAGCAGTTGGGCCGGGACAGGGGACAATGAGCAGTTCTTC.

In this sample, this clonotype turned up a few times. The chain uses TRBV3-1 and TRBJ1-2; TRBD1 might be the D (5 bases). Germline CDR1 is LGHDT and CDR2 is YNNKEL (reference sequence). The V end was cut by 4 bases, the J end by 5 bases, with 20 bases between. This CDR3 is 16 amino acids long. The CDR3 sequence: CASSPVAGRRRYGYTF. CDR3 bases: TGTGCCAGCAGCCCAGTAGCGGGACGTAGGAGATATGGCTACACCTTC.

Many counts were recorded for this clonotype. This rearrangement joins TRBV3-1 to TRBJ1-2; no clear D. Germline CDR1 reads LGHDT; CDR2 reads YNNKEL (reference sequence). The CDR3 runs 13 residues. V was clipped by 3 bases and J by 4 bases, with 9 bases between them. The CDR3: CASSQKTRYGYTF. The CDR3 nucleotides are TGTGCCAGCAGCCAGAAGACCCGCTATGGCTACACCTTC.

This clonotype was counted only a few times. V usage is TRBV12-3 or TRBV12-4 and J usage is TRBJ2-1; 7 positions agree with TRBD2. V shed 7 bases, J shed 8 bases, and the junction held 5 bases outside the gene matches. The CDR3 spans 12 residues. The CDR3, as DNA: TGTGCCAGCAATCGTGGGGGGGATGAGCAGTTCTTC. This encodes CASNRGGDEQFF.

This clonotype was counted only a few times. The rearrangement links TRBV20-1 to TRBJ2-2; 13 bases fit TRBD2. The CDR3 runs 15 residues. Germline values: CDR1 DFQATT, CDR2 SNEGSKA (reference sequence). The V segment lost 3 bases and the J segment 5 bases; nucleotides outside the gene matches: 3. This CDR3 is CSARGGLAGTGELFF. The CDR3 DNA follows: TGCAGTGCTAGGGGGGGACTAGCGGGAACCGGGGAGCTGTTTTTT.

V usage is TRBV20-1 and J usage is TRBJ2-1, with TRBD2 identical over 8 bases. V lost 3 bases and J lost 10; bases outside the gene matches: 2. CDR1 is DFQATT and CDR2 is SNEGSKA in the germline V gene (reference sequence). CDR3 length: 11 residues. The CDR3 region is CSASQRGEQFF. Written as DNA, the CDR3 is TGCAGTGCTAGTCAGCGGGGGGAGCAGTTCTTC.

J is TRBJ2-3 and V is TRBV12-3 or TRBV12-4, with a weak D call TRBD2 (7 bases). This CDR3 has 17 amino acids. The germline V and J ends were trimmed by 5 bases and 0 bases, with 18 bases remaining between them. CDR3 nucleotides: TGTGCCAGCAGTCCCCCCGTTGGCGGGGGCAGCACAGATACGCAGTATTTT. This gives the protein CASSPPVGGGSTDTQYF.

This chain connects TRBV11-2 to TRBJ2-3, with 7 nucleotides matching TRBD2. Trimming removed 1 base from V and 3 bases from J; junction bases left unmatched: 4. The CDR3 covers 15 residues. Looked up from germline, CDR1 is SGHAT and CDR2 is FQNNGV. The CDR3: CASSLGGSGTDTQYF. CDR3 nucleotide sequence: TGTGCCAGCAGCTTAGGCGGGAGTGGTACAGATACGCAGTATTTT.

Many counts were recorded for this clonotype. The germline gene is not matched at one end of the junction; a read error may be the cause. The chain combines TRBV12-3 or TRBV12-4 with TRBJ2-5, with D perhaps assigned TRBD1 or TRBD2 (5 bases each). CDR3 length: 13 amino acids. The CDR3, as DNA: TGCGCCAGCAGCTTCCAGGGCGGGGAGACCCAGTACTTC. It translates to CASSFQGGETQYF.

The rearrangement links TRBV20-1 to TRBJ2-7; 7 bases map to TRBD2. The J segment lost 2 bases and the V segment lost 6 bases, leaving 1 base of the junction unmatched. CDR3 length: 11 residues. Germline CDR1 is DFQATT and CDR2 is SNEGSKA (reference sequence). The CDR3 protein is CSAAGPYEQYF. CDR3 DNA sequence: TGCAGTGCAGCGGGGCCCTACGAGCAGTACTTC.

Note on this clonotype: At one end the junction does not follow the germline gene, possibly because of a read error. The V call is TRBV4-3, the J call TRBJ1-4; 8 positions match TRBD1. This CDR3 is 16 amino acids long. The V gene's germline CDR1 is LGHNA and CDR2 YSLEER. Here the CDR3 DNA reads TGCGCCAGCAGCCAATCGGGACAGGTCGGAAATGAAAAACTGCTTTTT. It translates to CASSQSGQVGNEKLLF.

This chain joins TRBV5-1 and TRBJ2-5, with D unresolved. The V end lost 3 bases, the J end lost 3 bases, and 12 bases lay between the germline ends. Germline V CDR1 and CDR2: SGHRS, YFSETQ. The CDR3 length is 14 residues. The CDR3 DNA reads TGCGCCAGCAGCTCGTGGACCAAAGAAGAGACCCAGTACTTC. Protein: CASSSWTKEETQYF.

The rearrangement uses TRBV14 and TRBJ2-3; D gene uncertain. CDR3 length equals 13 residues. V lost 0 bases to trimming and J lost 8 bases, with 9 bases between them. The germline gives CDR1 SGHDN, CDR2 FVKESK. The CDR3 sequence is CASSQDPTGTQYF. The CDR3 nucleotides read TGTGCCAGCAGCCAAGACCCCACCGGTACGCAGTATTTT.

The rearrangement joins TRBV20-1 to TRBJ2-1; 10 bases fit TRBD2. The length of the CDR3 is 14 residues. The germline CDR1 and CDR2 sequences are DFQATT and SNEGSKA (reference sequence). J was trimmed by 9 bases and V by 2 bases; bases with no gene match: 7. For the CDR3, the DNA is TGCAGTGCTAGACTAGCGGGAGTTTTGCGTGAGCAGTTCTTC. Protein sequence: CSARLAGVLREQFF.

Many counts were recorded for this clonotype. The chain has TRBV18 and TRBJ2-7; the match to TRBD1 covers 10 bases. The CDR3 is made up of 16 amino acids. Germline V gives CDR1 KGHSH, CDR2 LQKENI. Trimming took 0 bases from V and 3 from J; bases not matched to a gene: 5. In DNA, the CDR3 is TGTGCCAGCTCACCACCCGGGACAGGGGTTCTCTACGAGCAGTACTTC. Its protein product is CASSPPGTGVLYEQYF.

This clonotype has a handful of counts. CDR3 loop: CASSNLGGVSYEQYF. CDR3 bases: TGTGCCAGCAGCAACTTAGGGGGGGTCAGCTACGAGCAGTACTTC. The V gene is TRBV7-2, the J gene TRBJ2-7; D might be TRBD2 (7 bases). This CDR3 region has 15 residues. Germline-derived CDR1 and CDR2 are SGHTA and FQGNSA. Trimming left V 5 bases short and J 3 bases short, with 17 bases between.

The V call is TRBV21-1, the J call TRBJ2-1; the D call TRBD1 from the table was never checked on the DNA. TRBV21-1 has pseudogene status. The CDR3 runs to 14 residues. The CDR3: CASSNRRGGDEQFF. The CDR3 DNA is TGTGCCAGCAGCAATCGGAGGGGGGGAGATGAGCAGTTCTTC.